This TCR beta chain was observed in a study of beta chain features in type 1 diabetes. Overall study: Patients and healthy donors were similar in age, gender and cell yields.

As regards this clone: Its antigen is unknown.

Every bit of the isolated RNA underwent reverse transcription, so sequencing read expressed TCRB transcripts. Assay used: immunoSEQ multiplex PCR; TCRdb lists only in-frame clones, some missing. The sample consists of under 850,000 clones, around an eighth of them appearing once. The V gene end was trimmed by 2 bases and the J gene end by 7 bases; junction bases not matched to a gene: 5. The CDR3 length is 15 residues. Germline loops: CDR1 SGHTA, CDR2 FQGNSA. Study conclusions and caveats: Patients and controls would share equally any PCR tilt toward shorter templates. The analysis here could not establish whether HLA type shapes TCRB rearrangement. Researchers report that Type 1 diabetes patients had moderately but significantly shorter TCRB CDR3s across all four CD4+ subsets.

By way of CD45RO/CCR7/CD25/CD127/CD95/CD27, the CD4+ regulatory, stem cell-like memory, central memory and naive cells were sorted. The gene calls are TRBV7-2 and TRBJ2-1, with 10 bases fitting TRBD1. The sequenced sample consisted of naive CD4+ T cells from blood. The receptor's source is a man aged 18 to 30 with type 1 diabetes. For the CDR3, the DNA is TGTGCCAGCAGCTTAATGGGACAGGGGTCTAATGAGCAGTTCTTC. Its translation: CASSLMGQGSNEQFF. Based on the CDR3 plus reference TRBV7-2 and TRBJ2-1, the full variable domain is GAGVSQSPSNKVTEKGKDVELRCDPISGHTALYWYRQSLGQGLEFLIYFQGNSAPDKSGLPSDRFSAERTGGSVSTLTIQRTQQEDSAVYLCASSLMGQGSNEQFFGPGTRLTVL.